Each of the 22 T cell receptor beta chains below was sequenced from the same sample in a study of cytomegalovirus exposure and HLA in healthy donors (dated by TCRdb to about 2017). Libraries were prepared through the immunoSEQ multiplex PCR assay. The multiplex PCR relied on a mix of 60 forward primers for TCR Vbeta segments and 13 reverse primers for TCR Jbeta segments. The table was pulled from immuneACCESS by TCRdb, which kept in-frame rearrangements only. Such tables lose some clones; where checked, under half of the loss comes from unresolved V genes, and the rest has no known cause. This sample gives 100,000 to 150,000 clones in total; approximately 82% of them show up just once. The ten largest clonotypes hold 20% of the sample. The source material was PBMCs. The receptors originated from a man aged 18 to 35 in good health and CMV-seropositive.

The chain combines TRBV2 with TRBJ2-5; tentatively, D is TRBD2 (6 bases). The DNA end favors TRBJ2-7, so the J call may be wrong. CDR3 length equals 13 residues. CDR1 and CDR2 (germline): SNHLY, FYNNEI. The CDR3 bases are TGTGCCAGCAGTGGGGACTTCTACTACGAGCAGTACTTC. This sequence encodes CASSGDFYYEQYF.

This rearrangement joins TRBV14 to TRBJ1-1; tentatively, D is TRBD1 (6 bases). Germline V lookup: CDR1 SGHDN, CDR2 FVKESK. The CDR3 contains 12 residues. Deletions cut 4 bases from V and 11 bases from J, with 14 bases between. In DNA, the CDR3 is TGTGCCAGCAGCCCTTTGGGGGCTCAGGCTTTCTTT. It is translated as CASSPLGAQAFF.

This clone was seen only a few times. This chain uses TRBV5-4 with TRBJ1-2; 7 bases are shared with TRBD1. This CDR3 is built from 14 residues. Looked up from germline, CDR1 is SGHNT and CDR2 is YYREEE (reference sequence). The V segment lost 4 bases and the J segment 8 bases; nucleotides outside the gene matches: 11. Written as DNA, the CDR3 is TGTGCCAGCAGCACACCGGGACAGTATTGGGGCTACACCTTC. This translates into CASSTPGQYWGYTF. Based on the CDR3 plus reference TRBV5-4 and TRBJ1-2, the full variable domain is ETGVTQSPTHLIKTRGQQVTLRCSSQSGHNTVSWYQQALGQGPQFIFQYYREEENGRGNFPPRFSGLQFPNYSSELNVNALELDDSALYLCASSTPGQYWGYTFGSGTRLTVV.

The chain is built from TRBV5-8 and TRBJ2-5, with 8 positions matching TRBD1. CDR3 length equals 14 residues. V was pared by 4 bases and J by 3 bases, with 5 bases of the junction left unmatched. Germline V gene lookup returns CDR1 SGHTS and CDR2 YDEGEE. The CDR3 here is CASSPKTGEETQYF. Here the CDR3 DNA reads TGTGCCAGCAGCCCGAAGACAGGGGAAGAGACCCAGTACTTC.

The chain uses TRBV27 and TRBJ2-7, with TRBD1 matching 8 bases. Germline values: CDR1 MNHEY, CDR2 SMNVEV (reference sequence). The CDR3 sequence is 14 residues long. After removal of 4 bases from V and 3 bases from J, the junction contained 5 bases not matched to a gene. The CDR3 spells CASSSAGGSYEQYF. CDR3 DNA sequence: TGTGCCAGCAGTTCGGCAGGGGGCAGCTACGAGCAGTACTTC.

The CDR3 sequence: CASSYSGRTNTGELFF. As DNA, the CDR3 is TGTGCCAGCAGTTACTCCGGCAGGACGAACACCGGGGAGCTGTTTTTT. This sequence joins TRBV6-5 and TRBJ2-2, with D unclear. The CDR3 extends over 16 amino acids. Germline V gene data show CDR1 as MNHEY and CDR2 as SVGAGI. Between the trimmed V and J ends, which lost 0 bases and 0 bases, there was a span of 8 bases.

The count of this clone is one. This rearrangement joins TRBV25-1 to TRBJ1-6; D call uncertain. This CDR3 region has 12 residues. The germline CDR1 and CDR2 sequences are MGHDK and SYGVNS. The V gene lost 3 bases and the J gene lost 7 bases, with 4 bases spanning the gap. As DNA, the CDR3 is TGTGCCAGCAGTGAGCGCAATTCACCCCTCCACTTT. Translation: CASSERNSPLHF.

This chain joins TRBV9 and TRBJ2-3; 7 nucleotides align to TRBD2. Trimming at V came to 3 bases and at J to 2 bases, leaving 9 bases not matched to a gene. CDR1 and CDR2 from the germline V gene are SGDLS and YYNGEE. The CDR3 loop spans 16 amino acids. The CDR3 nucleotides are TGTGCCAGCAGCGACGATTCTCTAGCGGTCACAGATACGCAGTATTTT. This sequence encodes CASSDDSLAVTDTQYF.

The chain couples TRBV6-6 to TRBJ1-1; D is uncertain. CDR3 length: 14 residues. Germline assignment: CDR1 MNHNY and CDR2 SVGAGI (reference sequence). V was cut by 7 bases and J by 0 bases, with 12 bases left in between. CDR3 DNA sequence: TGTGCCAGCAATAACCCCCCAGTGAACACTGAAGCTTTCTTT. This codes for CASNNPPVNTEAFF.

The V and J genes are TRBV11-2 and TRBJ1-1, with D perhaps TRBD1 (5 bases). Germline V gives CDR1 SGHAT, CDR2 FQNNGV. The CDR3 contains 14 residues. The germline V and J ends were trimmed by 2 bases and 2 bases, with 9 bases remaining between them. For the CDR3, the DNA is TGTGCCAGCAGCTTAAGGGGTGGAAACACTGAAGCTTTCTTT. Protein product: CASSLRGGNTEAFF.

This clone was seen repeatedly, ten times or more. J is TRBJ2-3 and V is TRBV5-1; TRBD2 agrees at 9 bases. CDR3 length: 16 residues. Trimming cost V 7 bases and J 4 bases; bases outside gene matches: 13. Germline V gene sequence: CDR1 SGHRS, CDR2 YFSETQ. CDR3 region: CASQRDAGGISDTQYF. The DNA of the CDR3 is TGCGCCAGCCAACGGGATGCGGGGGGGATCTCAGATACGCAGTATTTT.

V gene TRBV27 combines with J gene TRBJ1-6, with 12 bases lining up with TRBD1. V trimming: 6 bases; J trimming: 8 bases; junction bases outside the gene matches: 5. Germline V CDR1 and CDR2: MNHEY, SMNVEV (reference sequence). CDR3 length: 15 residues. For the CDR3, the DNA is TGTGCCAGCAGGGCCGGGACAGGGGGCGATTCACCCCTCCACTTT. Translating gives CASRAGTGGDSPLHF.

This clone was seen a few times. The CDR3 reads CASRQPGTEAFF. Here the CDR3 DNA reads TGTGCCAGCCGACAGCCGGGTACTGAAGCTTTCTTT. The chain employs TRBV27 and TRBJ1-1, with a tentative D call TRBD1 (5 bases). The CDR3 is 12 residues long. Germline CDR1 and CDR2: MNHEY and SMNVEV (reference sequence). Trimming left V 8 bases short and J 5 bases short, with 12 bases between.

This clone occurred a few times. The gene calls are TRBV4-1 and TRBJ2-2, with TRBD2 matching over 11 bases. V trimming: 4 bases; J trimming: 4 bases; junction bases outside the gene matches: 8. CDR3 size: 17 residues. CDR1 is MGHRA, CDR2 YSYEKL, per germline. CDR3 sequence: CASSPQELAGATGELFF. CDR3 coding DNA: TGCGCCAGCAGCCCACAGGAACTAGCGGGGGCCACCGGGGAGCTGTTTTTT.

This clone came up a few times. The chain joins TRBV14 to TRBJ1-6; D gene ambiguous. Trimming took 6 bases from V and 7 from J, leaving 7 bases between them. Germline CDR1 and CDR2: SGHDN and FVKESK. This CDR3 is built from 12 residues. The CDR3 region has the DNA TGTGCCAGCAGGCGTTACAATTCACCCCTCCACTTT. Its protein is CASRRYNSPLHF.

This chain uses TRBV2 with TRBJ2-3; 12 nucleotides agree with TRBD2. The germline V gene has CDR1 SNHLY and CDR2 FYNNEI. The length of the CDR3 is 15 residues. V lost 4 bases, J lost 4 bases, and 3 bases stayed unmatched. The CDR3 DNA reads TGTGCCAGCAGTGTGCTAGCGGGGGGGGCAGATACGCAGTATTTT. Residues: CASSVLAGGADTQYF. Supplemented by reference TRBV2 and TRBJ2-3, the full variable domain reads EPEVTQTPSHQVTQMGQEVILRCVPISNHLYFYWYRQILGQKVEFLVSFYNNEISEKSEIFDDQFSVERPDGSNFTLKIRSTKLEDSAMYFCASSVLAGGADTQYFGPGTRLTVL.

The rearrangement links TRBV13 to TRBJ2-3; 8 nucleotides agree with TRBD1. Germline V gene lookup returns CDR1 PRHDT and CDR2 FYEKMQ (reference sequence). V shed 5 bases, J shed 2 bases, and the junction held 9 bases outside the gene matches. The CDR3 spans 16 residues. The DNA for the CDR3 is TGTGCCAGCAGCATTCAGGGGGCGATATTCACAGATACGCAGTATTTT. Protein sequence: CASSIQGAIFTDTQYF.

The chain combines TRBV29-1 with TRBJ2-3; D gene unclear. The CDR3 extends over 17 amino acids. Trimming shortened V by 7 bases and J by 3 bases, and 26 bases separated the two germline ends. CDR1 and CDR2 from the germline V gene are SQVTM and ANQGSEA. The CDR3 nucleotides read TGCAGCGGAATCGGAACACCGGTGCCCGGGTTGACAGATACGCAGTATTTT. It specifies CSGIGTPVPGLTDTQYF.

The chain uses TRBV5-1 and TRBJ1-1; D remains unclear. Germline V gives CDR1 SGHRS, CDR2 YFSETQ. V dropped 4 bases and J dropped 5 bases, with 21 bases sitting between them. CDR3 size: 16 residues. CDR3 protein: CASSPSNQAGGTEAFF. In DNA form, the CDR3 reads TGCGCCAGCAGCCCATCGAATCAGGCCGGCGGGACTGAAGCTTTCTTT.

The chain carries TRBV19 and TRBJ1-1, with D unclear. V lost 9 bases to trimming and J lost 0 bases, with 14 bases between them. The CDR3 has 14 residues. Germline V CDR1 and CDR2: LNHDA, SQIVND (reference sequence). CDR3 nucleotides: TGTGCCAGCAGTTTCGGGAATATGAACACTGAAGCTTTCTTT. Its protein is CASSFGNMNTEAFF.

The chain carries TRBV27 and TRBJ1-1, with no clear D. V gave up 0 bases and J gave up 8 bases, with 10 bases separating them. The CDR3 covers 13 residues. Germline V gene sequence: CDR1 MNHEY, CDR2 SMNVEV (reference sequence). The CDR3 spells CASSLSFQVEAFF. For the CDR3, the DNA is TGTGCCAGCAGTTTATCCTTTCAGGTGGAAGCTTTCTTT.

The chain carries TRBV7-9 and TRBJ1-1, with D possibly TRBD1 on 6 matching bases. There are 15 residues in the CDR3. V shed 1 base and J shed 11 bases, with 20 bases lying between them. Germline V lookup: CDR1 SEHNR, CDR2 FQNEAQ (reference sequence). This CDR3 reads CASSLVWDKGYAAFF. The CDR3 DNA reads as TGTGCCAGCAGCTTAGTTTGGGACAAGGGATACGCGGCTTTCTTT. The full variable domain, with the rest looked up from reference TRBV7-9 and TRBJ1-1, is DTGVSQNPRHKITKRGQNVTFRCDPISEHNRLYWYRQTLGQGPEFLTYFQNEAQLEKSRLLSDRFSAERPKGSFSTLEIQRTEQGDSAMYLCASSLVWDKGYAAFFGQGTRLTVV.